The clone carrying this T cell receptor beta chain was observed a handful of times. The PCR used 60 Vbeta and 13 Jbeta primers. The data were produced by immunoSEQ multiplex PCR, yet TCRdb's version contains in-frame clones alone and is incomplete. The sample records 59,000 or so clones, 65% to 90% being singletons. These data belong to a study of cytomegalovirus exposure and HLA in healthy donors. Germline V gene lookup returns CDR1 KGHSY and CDR2 FQNENV. CDR3 length: 14 residues. The ends were cut back, 2 bases at V and 1 base at J, with 8 bases in the middle. The sample comprised PBMCs. The rearrangement joins TRBV16 to TRBJ1-2; D gene uncertain. The TCR was taken from a female donor in good health and CMV-seronegative. The CDR3 nucleotides are TGTGCCAGCAGCCAACGGACTGTTAACTATGGCTACACCTTC. Translating it yields CASSQRTVNYGYTF.